This TCR beta chain is from a study of cytomegalovirus exposure and HLA in healthy donors. The data were produced by immunoSEQ multiplex PCR, yet TCRdb's version contains in-frame clones alone and is incomplete. The table lists some 110,000 clones, approximately 86% of them singletons, with 4% to 5.5% in the top ten. Study results and limitations: Most observed TCR sequences were rare, whereas some public TCRs were detected in many donors.

The germline gives CDR1 SQVTM, CDR2 ANQGSEA. CDR3 length equals 12 residues. With 7 bases removed from V and 4 bases from J, the gap between germline ends came to 11 bases. On this clone itself: The antigen remains undetermined.

The sequencing input was PBMCs. This TCR derives from a man between 18 and 35 years old in good health and CMV-seropositive. This sequence joins TRBV29-1 and TRBJ2-1; tentative D call: TRBD2 (6 bases). CDR3 protein: CSAERVYNEQFF. CDR3 coding DNA: TGCAGCGCCGAGCGGGTATACAATGAGCAGTTCTTC.